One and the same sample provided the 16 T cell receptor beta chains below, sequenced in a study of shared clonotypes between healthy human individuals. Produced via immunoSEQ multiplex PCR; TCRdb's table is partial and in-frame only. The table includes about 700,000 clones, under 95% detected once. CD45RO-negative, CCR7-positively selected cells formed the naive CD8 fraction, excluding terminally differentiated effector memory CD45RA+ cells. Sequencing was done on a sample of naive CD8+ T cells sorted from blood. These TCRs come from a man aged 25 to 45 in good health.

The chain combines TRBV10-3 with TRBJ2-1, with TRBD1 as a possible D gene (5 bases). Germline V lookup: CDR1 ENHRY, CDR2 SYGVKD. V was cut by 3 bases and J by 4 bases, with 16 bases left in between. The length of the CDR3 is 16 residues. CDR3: CAISDGWGKGYNEQFF. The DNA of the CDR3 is TGTGCCATCAGTGACGGGTGGGGTAAGGGGTACAATGAGCAGTTCTTC.

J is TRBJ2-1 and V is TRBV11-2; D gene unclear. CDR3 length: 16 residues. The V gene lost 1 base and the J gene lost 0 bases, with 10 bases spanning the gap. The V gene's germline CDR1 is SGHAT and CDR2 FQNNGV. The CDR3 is CASSLVFEHSYNEQFF. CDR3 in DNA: TGTGCCAGCAGCTTAGTTTTCGAGCACTCCTACAATGAGCAGTTCTTC.

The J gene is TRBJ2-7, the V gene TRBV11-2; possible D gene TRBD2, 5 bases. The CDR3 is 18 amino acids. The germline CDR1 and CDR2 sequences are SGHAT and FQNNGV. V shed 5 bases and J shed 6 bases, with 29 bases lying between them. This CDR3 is CASSEISFYWEFRPEQYF. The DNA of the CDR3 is TGTGCCAGCAGCGAAATATCCTTCTATTGGGAGTTTCGCCCCGAGCAGTACTTC.

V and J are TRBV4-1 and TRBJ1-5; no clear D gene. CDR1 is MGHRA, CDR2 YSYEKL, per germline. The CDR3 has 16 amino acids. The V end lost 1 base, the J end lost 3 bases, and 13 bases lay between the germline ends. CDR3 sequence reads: CASSQVPGGNNQPQHF. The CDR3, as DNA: TGCGCCAGCAGCCAAGTCCCCGGAGGGAACAATCAGCCCCAGCATTTT.

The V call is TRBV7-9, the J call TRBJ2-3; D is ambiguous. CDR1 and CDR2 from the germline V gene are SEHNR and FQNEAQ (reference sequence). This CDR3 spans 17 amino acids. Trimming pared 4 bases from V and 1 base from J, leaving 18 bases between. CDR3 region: CASSSYSVAVGTDTQYF. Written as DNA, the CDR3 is TGTGCCAGCAGCTCGTACTCCGTGGCGGTTGGCACAGATACGCAGTATTTT.

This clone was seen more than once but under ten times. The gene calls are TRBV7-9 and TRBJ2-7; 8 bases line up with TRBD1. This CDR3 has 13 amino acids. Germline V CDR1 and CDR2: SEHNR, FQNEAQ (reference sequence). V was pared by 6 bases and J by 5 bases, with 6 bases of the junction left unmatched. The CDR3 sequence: CASSRTGGHEQYF. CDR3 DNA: TGTGCCAGCAGTCGAACAGGGGGACACGAGCAGTACTTC.

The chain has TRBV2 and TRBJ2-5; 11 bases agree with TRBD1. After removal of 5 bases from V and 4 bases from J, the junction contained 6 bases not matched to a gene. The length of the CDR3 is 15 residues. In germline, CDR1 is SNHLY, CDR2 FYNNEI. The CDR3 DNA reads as TGTGCCAGCAGTACTCCCGGGACAGGGGGAGAGACCCAGTACTTC. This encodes CASSTPGTGGETQYF.

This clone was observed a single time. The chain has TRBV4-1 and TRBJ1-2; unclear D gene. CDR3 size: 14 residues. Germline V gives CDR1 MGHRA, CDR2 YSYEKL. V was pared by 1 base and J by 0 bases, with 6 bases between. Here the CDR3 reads CASSQGSSNYGYTF. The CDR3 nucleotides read TGCGCCAGCAGCCAAGGATCTTCTAACTATGGCTACACCTTC.

In DNA form, the CDR3 reads TGTGCCAGCAGCTTAGGGGACAGCCCGAACACCGGGGAGCTGTTTTTT. It translates to CASSLGDSPNTGELFF. The chain has TRBV7-3 and TRBJ2-2; 7 bases map to TRBD1. Germline CDR1 is SGHTA and CDR2 is FQGTGA. This CDR3 has 16 residues. V gave up 2 bases and J gave up 0 bases; unmatched junction bases: 3.

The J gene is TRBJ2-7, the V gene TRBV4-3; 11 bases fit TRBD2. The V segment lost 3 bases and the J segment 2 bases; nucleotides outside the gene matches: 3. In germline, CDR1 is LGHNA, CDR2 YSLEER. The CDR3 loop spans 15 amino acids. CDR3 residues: CASSHGTSGAYEQYF. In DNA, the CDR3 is TGCGCCAGCAGCCACGGGACTAGCGGAGCCTACGAGCAGTACTTC.

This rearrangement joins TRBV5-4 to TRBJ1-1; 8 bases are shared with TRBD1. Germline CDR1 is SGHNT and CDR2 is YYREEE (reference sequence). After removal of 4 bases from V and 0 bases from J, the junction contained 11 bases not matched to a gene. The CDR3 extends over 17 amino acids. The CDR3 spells CASSNEDRVGMNTEAFF. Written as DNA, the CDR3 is TGTGCCAGCAGCAACGAGGACAGGGTCGGGATGAACACTGAAGCTTTCTTT.

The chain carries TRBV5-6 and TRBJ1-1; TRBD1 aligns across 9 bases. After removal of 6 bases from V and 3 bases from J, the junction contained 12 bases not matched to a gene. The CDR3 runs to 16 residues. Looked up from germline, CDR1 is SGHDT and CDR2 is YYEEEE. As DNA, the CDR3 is TGTGCCAGCATCCGAAGCCAGGACAGGGGTGACACTGAAGCTTTCTTT. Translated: CASIRSQDRGDTEAFF.

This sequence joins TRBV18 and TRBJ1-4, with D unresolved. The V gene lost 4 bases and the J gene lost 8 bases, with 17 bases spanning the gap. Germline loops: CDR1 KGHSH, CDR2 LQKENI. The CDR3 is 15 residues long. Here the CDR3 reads CASSQGRTKGEKLFF. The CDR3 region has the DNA TGTGCCAGCTCACAAGGACGGACGAAAGGGGAAAAACTGTTTTTT.

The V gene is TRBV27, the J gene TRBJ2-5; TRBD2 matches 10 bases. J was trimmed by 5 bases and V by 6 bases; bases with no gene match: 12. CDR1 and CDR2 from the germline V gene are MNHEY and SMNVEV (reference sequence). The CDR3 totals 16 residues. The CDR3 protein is CASRLLAGEVVETQYF. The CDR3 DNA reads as TGTGCCAGCAGACTTCTAGCGGGAGAGGTGGTCGAGACCCAGTACTTC.

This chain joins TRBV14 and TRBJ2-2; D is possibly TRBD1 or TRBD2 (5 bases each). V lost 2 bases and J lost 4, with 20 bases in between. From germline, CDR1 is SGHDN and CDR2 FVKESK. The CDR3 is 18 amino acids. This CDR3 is CASSQINWWGKGTGELFF. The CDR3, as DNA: TGTGCCAGCAGCCAAATCAATTGGTGGGGGAAAGGCACCGGGGAGCTGTTTTTT. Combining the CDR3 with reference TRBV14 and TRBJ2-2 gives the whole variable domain EAGVTQFPSHSVIEKGQTVTLRCDPISGHDNLYWYRRVMGKEIKFLLHFVKESKQDESGMPNNRFLAERTGGTYSTLKVQPAELEDSGVYFCASSQINWWGKGTGELFFGEGSRLTVL.

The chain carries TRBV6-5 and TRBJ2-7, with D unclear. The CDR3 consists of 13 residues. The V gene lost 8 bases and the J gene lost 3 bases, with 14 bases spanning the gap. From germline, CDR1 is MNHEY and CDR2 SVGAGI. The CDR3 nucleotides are TGTGCCAGCGCGGCCTCTACCATCTACGAGCAGTACTTC. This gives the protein CASAASTIYEQYF.